The 22 T cell receptor beta chains given below trace back to one sample, sequenced in a study of blood T cells in healthy people across ages. The authors ran a second PCR of about 6 to 11 cycles using a sample-barcoded 5' primer and a J-beta primer mix. TCRdb re-derived calls from the 5' RACE reads in MiXCR, one entry per CDR3 protein. The sample holds roughly 640,000 distinct CDR3 sequences, around 31% seen once. Source material: blood. The origin of the receptors is a woman at least 80 years old in good health.

This clonotype was counted ten times or more. V gene TRBV5-1 combines with J gene TRBJ2-1; the D is unclear. CDR1 is SGHRS and CDR2 is YFSETQ in the germline V gene. The CDR3 has 13 amino acids. Trimming removed 4 bases at V and 2 bases at J, with 7 bases between. CDR3 loop: CASSGFPYNEQFF. Written as DNA, the CDR3 is TGCGCCAGCAGCGGGTTCCCCTACAATGAGCAGTTCTTC.

This chain connects TRBV3-1 to TRBJ2-7; D is ambiguous. The germline CDR1 and CDR2 sequences are LGHDT and YNNKEL (reference sequence). The CDR3 extends over 15 amino acids. The ends were cut back, 0 bases at V and 1 base at J, with 10 bases in the middle. In DNA form, the CDR3 reads TGTGCCAGCAGCCAAGATAAGGCAGGTTCCTACGAGCAGTACTTC. Translated: CASSQDKAGSYEQYF.

This clonotype has only a few counts. The chain couples TRBV20-1 to TRBJ2-5; 7 nucleotides agree with TRBD1. The DNA matches TRBJ2-7 better at its end, which makes the J call doubtful. The CDR3 sequence is 13 residues long. CDR1 is DFQATT, CDR2 SNEGSKA, per germline (reference sequence). CDR3 bases: TGCAGTGCTAGGCCGGGACAGTTATCCGAGCAGTACTTC. Its protein is CSARPGQLSEQYF.

V gene TRBV20-1 combines with J gene TRBJ2-1; D perhaps matches TRBD1 (5 bases). The CDR3 is made up of 13 amino acids. Trimming removed 2 bases from V and 4 bases from J, with 9 bases in between. Germline V gene data show CDR1 as DFQATT and CDR2 as SNEGSKA (reference sequence). CDR3 protein: CSARRQGYNEQFF. The CDR3 DNA reads TGCAGTGCTAGACGGCAGGGATACAATGAGCAGTTCTTC.

This clonotype was found a few times. The chain combines TRBV2 with TRBJ1-2; 11 bases align to TRBD1. J lost 6 bases, V lost 5 bases, and 8 bases had no gene match. The CDR3 runs to 15 residues. Germline V gene sequence: CDR1 SNHLY, CDR2 FYNNEI. CDR3 region: CASSYGQGAWDGYTF. The DNA of the CDR3 is TGTGCCAGCAGTTATGGACAGGGGGCGTGGGATGGCTACACCTTC.

This clonotype was detected only a few times. The chain is built from TRBV6-1 and TRBJ1-2; D gene uncertain. Trimming stripped 1 base from V and 8 bases from J, with 8 bases between. Germline loops: CDR1 MNHNS, CDR2 SASEGT. CDR3 size: 12 residues. CDR3 in amino acids: CASSEVGVGYTF. CDR3 DNA sequence: TGTGCCAGCAGTGAAGTCGGGGTCGGCTACACCTTC.

This clonotype was detected ten times or more. This chain uses TRBV6-5 with TRBJ1-6; 8 bases are shared with TRBD1. The germline V gene encodes CDR1 MNHEY and CDR2 SVGAGI. The CDR3 runs to 14 residues. With V trimmed by 6 bases and J by 5 bases, 3 bases remained unmatched. CDR3 DNA: TGTGCCAGCAGATTGACAGGGGATAATTCACCCCTCCACTTT. Encoded protein: CASRLTGDNSPLHF.

V is TRBV5-1 and J is TRBJ2-3; 7 positions match TRBD1. Germline assignment: CDR1 SGHRS and CDR2 YFSETQ. V gave up 4 bases and J gave up 4 bases; unmatched junction bases: 15. The CDR3 consists of 17 residues. The CDR3 region is CASSAPPGTDGADTQYF. DNA for the CDR3: TGCGCCAGCAGCGCTCCCCCCGGGACAGATGGGGCAGATACGCAGTATTTT.

To note about this clonotype: One base away lies a much larger clone, so this may be a sequencing read error. The chain has TRBV7-9 and TRBJ1-2; D remains ambiguous. The CDR3 is 15 amino acids. Germline V gene sequence: CDR1 SEHNR, CDR2 FQNEAQ (reference sequence). The DNA of the CDR3 is TGTGCCAGCGGCTTAGGTACGGGTAGCGGCTATGGCTACACCTTC. Amino acid sequence: CASGLGTGSGYGYTF.

This clonotype was seen repeatedly, ten times or more. The chain uses TRBV5-1 and TRBJ2-3, with TRBD2 identical over 13 bases. Germline CDR1 and CDR2: SGHRS and YFSETQ. The CDR3 spans 16 residues. Trimming at V came to 4 bases and at J to 2 bases, leaving 4 bases not matched to a gene. The CDR3 sequence: CASSAGLAGATDTQYF. For the CDR3, the DNA is TGCGCCAGCAGCGCCGGACTAGCGGGGGCCACAGATACGCAGTATTTT.

In regard to this clonotype: The junction does not match germline at one end; this may be a read error. The V call is TRBV19, the J call TRBJ2-5; TRBD1 matches at 7 bases. CDR3 length: 15 residues. CDR1 and CDR2 from the germline V gene are LNHDA and SQIVND (reference sequence). As DNA, the CDR3 is TGTGCCAGTAGTAGAGGGACAGCGTTCCAAGAGACCCAATACTTC. It encodes CASSRGTAFQETQYF.

The table lists this clonotype with a few counts. The chain carries TRBV7-9 and TRBJ2-7; D not resolved. The length of the CDR3 is 13 residues. The germline gives CDR1 SEHNR, CDR2 FQNEAQ (reference sequence). V dropped 3 bases and J dropped 2 bases, with 8 bases sitting between them. The CDR3 loop reads CASSLGSTYEQYF. CDR3 nucleotides: TGTGCCAGCAGCTTGGGCAGCACCTACGAGCAGTACTTC.

The rearrangement links TRBV20-1 to TRBJ1-4; D may be TRBD1 (5 bases). V shed 1 base and J shed 7 bases, with 10 bases lying between them. CDR1 is DFQATT and CDR2 is SNEGSKA in the germline V gene (reference sequence). The CDR3 runs 13 residues. CDR3 bases: TGCAGTGCTAGAGGCAGGGCGGGTGAAAAACTGTTTTTT. Translation: CSARGRAGEKLFF.

This clonotype has just a few counts. The chain uses TRBV5-1 and TRBJ1-1; TRBD1 matches at 9 bases. Looked up from germline, CDR1 is SGHRS and CDR2 is YFSETQ. The CDR3 loop spans 16 amino acids. Trimming cost V 4 bases and J 0 bases; bases outside gene matches: 7. CDR3 protein: CASSDGTGIMNTEAFF. DNA of the CDR3: TGCGCCAGCAGCGACGGGACAGGGATTATGAACACTGAAGCTTTCTTT.

Of note for this clonotype: With a much larger clone just one base away, this may be a read error. The chain couples TRBV4-1 to TRBJ2-7; no definite D call. The CDR3 runs to 15 residues. Germline V gene sequence: CDR1 MGHRA, CDR2 YSYEKL. Here the CDR3 reads CASRLGRMSSCEQYF. In DNA form, the CDR3 reads TGCGCCAGCAGACTTGGACGGATGAGCTCCTGCGAGCAGTACTTC.

The chain carries TRBV10-3 and TRBJ2-5, with 16 bases aligning to TRBD2. V lost 2 bases and J lost 5; bases outside the gene matches: 8. CDR3 length equals 18 residues. Germline lookup yields CDR1 ENHRY and CDR2 SYGVKD. CDR3 region: CAISETGTSGRAGETQYF. The CDR3 DNA follows: TGTGCCATCAGTGAGACCGGGACTAGCGGGAGGGCCGGTGAGACCCAGTACTTC.

This clonotype was picked up many times. This chain connects TRBV10-3 to TRBJ2-1, with D perhaps matching TRBD1 (6 bases). Germline CDR1 is ENHRY and CDR2 is SYGVKD. Trimming pared 3 bases from V and 8 bases from J, leaving 26 bases between. This CDR3 has 18 amino acids. The CDR3 DNA sequence: TGTGCCATCAGTGATACCGACAGGACTCGATCCCCTCGCGATGAGCAGTTCTTC. It encodes CAISDTDRTRSPRDEQFF.

This clonotype was detected ten times or more. This chain links TRBV5-1 with TRBJ2-1; tentatively, D is TRBD2 (6 bases). The CDR3 spans 15 residues. Trimming removed 1 base from V and 4 bases from J, with 12 bases in between. CDR1 SGHRS and CDR2 YFSETQ come from the germline V gene. The CDR3 DNA is TGCGCCAGCAGCTTGTCCGGACTACCGTACAATGAGCAGTTCTTC. It yields the protein CASSLSGLPYNEQFF.

Comments on this clonotype: This clone may be a read error of a much larger clone one base away. The chain combines TRBV5-6 with TRBJ2-5; D not certain. The J call may be mistaken, given a closer DNA end match to TRBJ2-7. CDR1 SGHDT and CDR2 YYEEEE come from the germline V gene. The CDR3 contains 13 residues. The CDR3, as DNA: TGTGCCAGCAGCTTTGAAATACGATACGAGCAGTACTTC. Protein: CASSFEIRYEQYF.

This clonotype came up many times. The chain uses TRBV5-1 and TRBJ2-5; TRBD1 agrees at 11 bases. J gave up 4 bases and V 7 bases, and 9 bases lay outside the gene matches. From germline, CDR1 is SGHRS and CDR2 YFSETQ. The CDR3 is 15 residues long. The CDR3 DNA sequence: TGCGCCAGCGGGCGGACCGGGACAGGGGGAGAGACCCAGTACTTC. This encodes CASGRTGTGGETQYF.

This clonotype came up many times. The chain couples TRBV20-1 to TRBJ1-4; the D is unclear. CDR1 and CDR2 (germline): DFQATT, SNEGSKA (reference sequence). The CDR3 has 17 residues. Trimming shortened V by 3 bases and J by 6 bases, and 23 bases separated the two germline ends. The CDR3 DNA is TGCAGTGCTAGGGCGGTGGGTTTTGGTTCGGTAGATGAAAAACTGTTTTTT. This encodes CSARAVGFGSVDEKLFF.

In its sample, this clonotype was seen a few times. The rearrangement joins TRBV12-3 or TRBV12-4 to TRBJ2-3; perhaps D is TRBD1 or TRBD2 (6 bases each). The CDR3 spans 13 residues. The V gene lost 5 bases and the J gene lost 8 bases, with 14 bases spanning the gap. In nucleotides, the CDR3 is TGTGCCAGCAGTCGGGGGCCCGGGGTTACGCAGTATTTT. It codes for CASSRGPGVTQYF.